This TCR beta chain originates from a study of identical twins. Trimming removed 5 bases from V and 3 bases from J; junction bases left unmatched: 8. CDR3 length equals 15 residues. The germline V gene has CDR1 MNHEY and CDR2 SMNVEV (reference sequence). It was template switching that added a universal primer site, and there were unique molecular identifiers on the cDNA. TCRdb used MiXCR to reprocess the 5' RACE reads, holding one entry per CDR3 protein. The data contain a few hundred thousand distinct CDR3 sequences, around an eighth of them singletons. Healthy Caucasians alone served as donors. Only a few counts were recorded for this clonotype. This same sample was also part of a study on yellow fever vaccine responses in identical twins.

The rearrangement uses TRBV27 and TRBJ2-3; the match to TRBD2 covers 7 bases. The origin of this receptor is a woman between 18 and 29 years old in good health. Material: CD8+ T cells sorted from blood. CDR3 in DNA: TGTGCCAGCAGTACAGAAAGCGGGGTGACAGATACGCAGTATTTT. Protein product: CASSTESGVTDTQYF.